This TCR beta chain was identified during a study of technical replicates of blood from several donors. Germline V gene sequence: CDR1 LGHNA, CDR2 YSLEER. CDR3 length: 17 residues. V lost 0 bases to trimming and J lost 6 bases, with 18 bases between them. Assay used: immunoSEQ multiplex PCR; TCRdb lists only in-frame clones, some missing. The sample shows roughly 71,000 clones, roughly 92% of them seen only once. Sequencing was done on a sample of T cells isolated from PBMCs. This TCR was sampled from a human donor in good health. V gene TRBV4-3 combines with J gene TRBJ2-1; D might be TRBD2 (6 bases). This chain's CDR3 is CASSQEEGFFVFNEQFF. As DNA, the CDR3 is TGCGCCAGCAGCCAAGAGGAGGGCTTCTTCGTCTTCAATGAGCAGTTCTTC.